A selection of T cell receptor beta chains follows, all from one sample in a study of T cells in Graves' hyperthyroidism and ophthalmopathy. TCRdb redid the calling of the multiplex PCR reads with MiXCR, one entry per CDR3 protein. The table includes about 350,000 distinct CDR3 sequences, roughly 13% detected once. The material sequenced was blood. The receptor set was obtained from a woman aged 40 to 55 with Graves' ophthalmopathy. Both conserved end residues are part of each CDR3. Fields, in order: clone size, D gene, J gene, V gene, CDR3 protein, CDR3 DNA. D genes are given only for firm matches. The size field is filled for only some rows; it gives once, few, many or a size class.

clone_size: few
d_call: -
j_call: TRBJ2-5
v_call: TRBV20-1
cdr3_aa: CSATIPQGRQETQYF
cdr3_nt: TGCAGTGCGACCATACCGCAGGGGCGCCAAGAGACCCAGTACTTC

clone_size: -
d_call: TRBD1
j_call: TRBJ2-7
v_call: TRBV20-1
cdr3_aa: CSALGQGAFEQYF
cdr3_nt: TGCAGTGCTCTAGGACAGGGGGCCTTCGAGCAGTACTTC

clone_size: many
d_call: -
j_call: TRBJ1-3
v_call: TRBV12-3/TRBV12-4
cdr3_aa: CASSLGAGGNTIYF
cdr3_nt: TGTGCCAGCAGTTTGGGGGCAGGAGGAAACACCATATATTTT

clone_size: -
d_call: -
j_call: TRBJ2-1
v_call: TRBV20-1
cdr3_aa: CSASILSRKGEQFF
cdr3_nt: TGCAGTGCCTCCATATTATCCCGTAAGGGGGAGCAGTTCTTC

clone_size: many
d_call: -
j_call: TRBJ2-7
v_call: TRBV7-9
cdr3_aa: CASSFDSAEQYF
cdr3_nt: TGTGCCAGCAGCTTCGACAGCGCCGAGCAGTACTTC

clone_size: -
d_call: TRBD2
j_call: TRBJ2-3
v_call: TRBV20-1
cdr3_aa: CSAGLAGGNTQYF
cdr3_nt: TGCAGTGCAGGACTAGCGGGGGGCAATACGCAGTATTTT

clone_size: -
d_call: -
j_call: TRBJ2-2
v_call: TRBV30
cdr3_aa: CAWTLNTGELFF
cdr3_nt: TGTGCCTGGACGCTGAACACCGGGGAGCTGTTTTTT

clone_size: many
d_call: -
j_call: TRBJ2-1
v_call: TRBV12-3/TRBV12-4
cdr3_aa: CASSLVLGALEQFF
cdr3_nt: TGTGCCAGCAGTTTAGTGTTGGGTGCGCTAGAGCAGTTCTTC

clone_size: many
d_call: -
j_call: TRBJ2-1
v_call: TRBV11-2
cdr3_aa: CASSPMGVNEQFF
cdr3_nt: TGTGCCAGCAGTCCAATGGGAGTTAATGAGCAGTTCTTC

clone_size: many
d_call: TRBD2
j_call: TRBJ2-1
v_call: TRBV20-1
cdr3_aa: CSASFPGGRYEQFF
cdr3_nt: TGCAGTGCTAGCTTCCCGGGGGGGCGTTATGAGCAGTTCTTC

clone_size: many
d_call: TRBD2
j_call: TRBJ2-1
v_call: TRBV7-9
cdr3_aa: CASSLPGGPYEQFF
cdr3_nt: TGTGCCAGCAGCTTACCGGGGGGGCCCTATGAGCAGTTCTTC

clone_size: many
d_call: -
j_call: TRBJ2-2
v_call: TRBV12-3/TRBV12-4
cdr3_aa: CASSLQTYTGELFF
cdr3_nt: TGTGCCAGCAGTTTACAGACATACACCGGGGAGCTGTTTTTT

clone_size: many
d_call: -
j_call: TRBJ2-7
v_call: TRBV28
cdr3_aa: CASSSSEVRYEQYF
cdr3_nt: TGTGCCAGCAGCTCTTCGGAAGTTCGGTACGAGCAGTACTTC

clone_size: many
d_call: -
j_call: TRBJ2-3
v_call: TRBV28
cdr3_aa: CASSPPLTGTRTDTQYF
cdr3_nt: TGTGCCAGCAGTCCCCCCTTAACGGGGACGAGGACAGATACGCAGTATTTT

clone_size: few
d_call: TRBD2
j_call: TRBJ2-7
v_call: TRBV20-1
cdr3_aa: CSASGRPLYEQYF
cdr3_nt: TGCAGTGCTAGCGGGAGGCCTCTGTACGAGCAGTACTTC

clone_size: many
d_call: -
j_call: TRBJ2-7
v_call: TRBV20-1
cdr3_aa: CSAGSYEQYF
cdr3_nt: TGCAGTGCTGGTTCCTACGAGCAGTACTTC

clone_size: many
d_call: -
j_call: TRBJ1-2
v_call: TRBV6-1
cdr3_aa: CASSDSLTGILYGYTF
cdr3_nt: TGTGCCAGCAGTGACTCACTTACAGGGATCCTCTATGGCTACACCTTC

clone_size: many
d_call: TRBD2
j_call: TRBJ2-7
v_call: TRBV20-1
cdr3_aa: CSATQGPGLVAGGDEQYF
cdr3_nt: TGCAGTGCCACCCAAGGCCCCGGACTAGTGGCGGGAGGCGACGAGCAGTACTTC

clone_size: many
d_call: TRBD2
j_call: TRBJ2-5
v_call: TRBV6-2/TRBV6-3
cdr3_aa: CASTRTRPETQYF
cdr3_nt: TGTGCCAGCACCCGGACTAGACCTGAGACCCAGTACTTC

clone_size: -
d_call: TRBD1
j_call: TRBJ1-3
v_call: TRBV28
cdr3_aa: CASFEGASRISGNTIYF
cdr3_nt: TGTGCCAGCTTCGAGGGGGCCTCGAGAATCTCTGGAAACACCATATATTTT

clone_size: many
d_call: -
j_call: TRBJ2-1
v_call: TRBV2
cdr3_aa: CASSSTGSPYNEQFF
cdr3_nt: TGTGCCAGCAGCAGTACAGGGTCCCCCTACAATGAGCAGTTCTTC

clone_size: -
d_call: TRBD1
j_call: TRBJ2-7
v_call: TRBV6-2/TRBV6-3
cdr3_aa: CASTRDRVSYEQYF
cdr3_nt: TGTGCCAGCACTCGGGACAGGGTCTCCTACGAGCAGTACTTC

clone_size: many
d_call: -
j_call: TRBJ2-1
v_call: TRBV3-1
cdr3_aa: CASSQDLVARQFF
cdr3_nt: TGTGCCAGCAGCCAAGATCTTGTGGCACGACAGTTCTTC

clone_size: many
d_call: -
j_call: TRBJ2-7
v_call: TRBV28
cdr3_aa: CASSPMDSLSSYEQYF
cdr3_nt: TGTGCCAGCAGTCCGATGGACAGCCTGAGCTCCTACGAGCAGTACTTC

clone_size: many
d_call: -
j_call: TRBJ1-2
v_call: TRBV6-1
cdr3_aa: CASSPSFPNYGYTF
cdr3_nt: TGTGCCAGCAGTCCGTCCTTCCCCAACTATGGCTACACCTTC

clone_size: many
d_call: -
j_call: TRBJ2-3
v_call: TRBV27
cdr3_aa: CASSSPFTDTQYF
cdr3_nt: TGTGCCAGCAGTTCGCCCTTCACAGATACGCAGTATTTT

clone_size: many
d_call: TRBD1
j_call: TRBJ1-1
v_call: TRBV2
cdr3_aa: CASMGTGGSNTEAFF
cdr3_nt: TGTGCCAGCATGGGGACAGGGGGCTCGAACACTGAAGCTTTCTTT

clone_size: many
d_call: -
j_call: TRBJ2-7
v_call: TRBV29-1
cdr3_aa: CSVVLAEATYEQYF
cdr3_nt: TGCAGCGTTGTACTGGCGGAGGCGACCTACGAGCAGTACTTC

clone_size: few
d_call: -
j_call: TRBJ1-4
v_call: TRBV20-1
cdr3_aa: CSARDRLRAGEKLFF
cdr3_nt: TGCAGTGCTAGAGATCGGTTGAGAGCGGGTGAAAAACTGTTTTTT

clone_size: few
d_call: TRBD2
j_call: TRBJ2-1
v_call: TRBV20-1
cdr3_aa: CSAELANEQFF
cdr3_nt: TGCAGTGCGGAACTAGCGAATGAGCAGTTCTTC

clone_size: -
d_call: -
j_call: TRBJ2-7
v_call: TRBV28
cdr3_aa: CANSPPPRLVHYEQYF
cdr3_nt: TGTGCCAACAGTCCCCCACCGAGACTAGTTCACTACGAGCAGTACTTC

clone_size: many
d_call: -
j_call: TRBJ2-7
v_call: TRBV11-2
cdr3_aa: CASSGGDRPYEQYF
cdr3_nt: TGTGCCAGCAGCGGGGGGGACAGACCCTACGAGCAGTACTTC

clone_size: many
d_call: -
j_call: TRBJ2-1
v_call: TRBV10-3
cdr3_aa: CAISSLGWDQEGNEQFF
cdr3_nt: TGTGCCATCAGTTCCCTGGGCTGGGACCAGGAGGGGAATGAGCAGTTCTTC

clone_size: many
d_call: TRBD2
j_call: TRBJ2-2
v_call: TRBV2
cdr3_aa: CASSVLAGARRLTGELFF
cdr3_nt: TGTGCCAGCAGTGTATTAGCGGGGGCCCGGAGACTTACCGGGGAGCTGTTTTTT

clone_size: many
d_call: TRBD2
j_call: TRBJ2-7
v_call: TRBV12-3/TRBV12-4
cdr3_aa: CASSYSGSSSYEQYF
cdr3_nt: TGTGCCAGCAGTTATAGCGGGTCCAGCTCCTACGAGCAGTACTTC

clone_size: -
d_call: TRBD2
j_call: TRBJ2-4
v_call: TRBV7-9
cdr3_aa: CVSSLTLGPSGRAGRSKNIQYF
cdr3_nt: TGTGTCAGCAGCTTAACCCTAGGACCTAGCGGGAGGGCCGGAAGGTCCAAAAACATTCAGTACTTC

clone_size: few
d_call: TRBD2
j_call: TRBJ2-1
v_call: TRBV28
cdr3_aa: CAIQTSGIYSLFF
cdr3_nt: TGTGCTATTCAGACTAGCGGGATATATAGTCTGTTCTTC

clone_size: many
d_call: TRBD2
j_call: TRBJ2-1
v_call: TRBV2
cdr3_aa: CASSDMGSGNEQFF
cdr3_nt: TGTGCCAGCAGTGATATGGGTAGCGGGAATGAGCAGTTCTTC

clone_size: few
d_call: -
j_call: TRBJ2-3
v_call: TRBV2
cdr3_aa: CASTRGTSRSTDTQYF
cdr3_nt: TGTGCCAGCACTCGCGGGACGTCTAGAAGCACAGATACGCAGTATTTT

clone_size: many
d_call: TRBD2
j_call: TRBJ2-7
v_call: TRBV20-1
cdr3_aa: CSARAGLAGVLLYEQYF
cdr3_nt: TGCAGTGCTAGAGCGGGACTAGCGGGAGTTCTTCTCTACGAGCAGTACTTC

clone_size: many
d_call: -
j_call: TRBJ1-1
v_call: TRBV3-1
cdr3_aa: CASSPSVNTEAFF
cdr3_nt: TGTGCCAGCAGCCCATCGGTGAACACTGAAGCTTTCTTT

clone_size: many
d_call: -
j_call: TRBJ2-7
v_call: TRBV6-1
cdr3_aa: CASSPWDGSYEQYF
cdr3_nt: TGTGCCAGCAGTCCGTGGGACGGCTCCTACGAGCAGTACTTC